This T cell receptor beta chain was profiled in a study of blood T cell repertoires in COVID-19. Across the study: PBMCs, B-cell-depleted T cells, or T cells were the source of the cDNA or gDNA that made up the material.

The data were produced by immunoSEQ multiplex PCR, yet TCRdb's version contains in-frame clones alone and is incomplete. The sample includes around 56,000 clones, more than 60% of them seen just once. CDR1 and CDR2 from the germline V gene are SGHTA and FQGNSA. This CDR3 contains 15 residues. The V end lost 2 bases, the J end lost 6 bases, and 14 bases lay between the germline ends. Sequencing was carried out using peripheral blood. The rearrangement uses TRBV7-2 and TRBJ1-5; D ambiguous. The sequence derives from a woman aged 70-85 years with acute or convalescent COVID-19. CDR3 sequence: CASSLMRAGGQPQHF. The CDR3 coding sequence is TGTGCCAGCAGCTTAATGCGGGCAGGCGGTCAGCCCCAGCATTTT.